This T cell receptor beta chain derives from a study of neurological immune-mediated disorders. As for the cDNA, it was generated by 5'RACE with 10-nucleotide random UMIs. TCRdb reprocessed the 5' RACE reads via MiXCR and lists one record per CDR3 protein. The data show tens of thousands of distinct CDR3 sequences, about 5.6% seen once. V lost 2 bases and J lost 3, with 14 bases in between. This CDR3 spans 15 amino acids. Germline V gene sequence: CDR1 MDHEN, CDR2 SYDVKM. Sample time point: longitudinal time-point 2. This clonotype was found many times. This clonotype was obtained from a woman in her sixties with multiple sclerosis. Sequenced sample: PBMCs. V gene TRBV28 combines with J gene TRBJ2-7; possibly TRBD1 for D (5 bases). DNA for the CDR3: TGTGCCAGCAGTTTAAGGGGTTCCACTTTCTACGAGCAGTACTTC. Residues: CASSLRGSTFYEQYF.